This TCR beta chain derives from a study of cytomegalovirus exposure and HLA in healthy donors. General study results and limits: A cluster of highly shared sequence variants was likely a sequencing artifact.

Germline V gene lookup returns CDR1 MNHNS and CDR2 SASEGT. CDR3 length: 15 amino acids. Trimming took off 5 bases at V and 0 bases at J, with 11 bases between the two ends. PCR was performed using 60 Vbeta and 13 Jbeta primers. The assay was immunoSEQ multiplex PCR, and TCRdb's table has in-frame clones only and misses some. The table includes some 65,000 clones, approximately 78% detected once. This clone has just a few counts. No antigen is known for it. Nominally healthy donors provided the samples, though records likely missed some immune exposures. This sequence originates from a girl aged 5-17 years in good health and CMV-seropositive. The V gene is TRBV6-1, the J gene TRBJ1-3; no firm D call. The sequenced sample was PBMCs. This chain's CDR3 is CASSTQIGSGNTIYF. The CDR3 DNA reads as TGTGCCAGCAGTACACAGATCGGCTCTGGAAACACCATATATTTT.